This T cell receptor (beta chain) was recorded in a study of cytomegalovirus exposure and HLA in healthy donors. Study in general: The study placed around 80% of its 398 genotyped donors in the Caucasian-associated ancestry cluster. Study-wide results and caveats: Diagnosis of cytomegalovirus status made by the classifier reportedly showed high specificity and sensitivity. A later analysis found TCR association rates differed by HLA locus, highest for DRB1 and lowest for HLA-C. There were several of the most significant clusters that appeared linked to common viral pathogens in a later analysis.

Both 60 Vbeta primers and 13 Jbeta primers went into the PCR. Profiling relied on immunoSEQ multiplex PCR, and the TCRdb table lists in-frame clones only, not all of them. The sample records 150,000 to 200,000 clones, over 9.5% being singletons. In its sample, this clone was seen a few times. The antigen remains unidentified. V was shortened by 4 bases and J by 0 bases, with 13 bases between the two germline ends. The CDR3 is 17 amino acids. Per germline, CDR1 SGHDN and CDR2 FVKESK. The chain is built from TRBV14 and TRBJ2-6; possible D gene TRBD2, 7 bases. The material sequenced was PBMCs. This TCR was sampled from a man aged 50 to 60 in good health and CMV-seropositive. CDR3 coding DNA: TGTGCCAGCAGCCTTAGGGGGGGAGTCTCTGGGGCCAACGTCCTGACTTTC. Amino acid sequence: CASSLRGGVSGANVLTF.